This TCR beta chain was captured by sequencing in a study of OX40 agonist ivuxolimab in advanced cancers. Turning to the overall study: The costimulatory receptor OX40 (CD134) was targeted by ivuxolimab, a fully human IgG2 agonistic monoclonal antibody. Intravenous ivuxolimab was administered to patients every 2 weeks at six dose levels: 0.01, 0.1, 0.3, 1.5, 3 and 10 mg/kg. Of the roughly 53 patients in dose escalation, some 20 had hepatocellular carcinoma, roughly 15 had melanoma, 9 had renal cell carcinoma and 9 had head and neck cancer. A male proportion of under 85% and a mean age of approximately 62 years, ranging from 23 to 79, were recorded for the dose-escalation cohort. Patients were allowed to have had prior anti-PD-1, anti-PD-L1 or anti-CTLA-4 therapy, and 40% to 45% of the dose-escalation patients had previously received checkpoint inhibitors. Three dose-escalation patients achieved partial responses, one with hepatocellular carcinoma and two with cutaneous melanoma. Peripheral TCRbeta sequencing was intended to test whether TCR sequence diversity was altered and clonal T-cell expansion was caused by ivuxolimab. The paper reports the monotherapy dose-escalation portion (N ≈ 52 patients) of the phase I ivuxolimab trial.

The trial excluded patients who had a history of autoimmune disease or were on systemic immunosuppression. In every dose cohort, peripheral blood was drawn for TCR sequencing at baseline, cycle 4 day 1, and cycle 7 day 1. The samples were taken from a phase I, first-in-human, multicenter, open-label dose-escalation trial of ivuxolimab. Adults with locally advanced or metastatic head and neck squamous cell, hepatocellular, melanoma or renal cell carcinoma were enrolled in the trial. Before TCR sequencing, CD4+ T cells and CD8+ T cells from peripheral blood were sorted into separate populations. CDR1 and CDR2, per the germline V gene, are MDHEN and SYDVKM. Germline trimming: 5 bases from V, 2 bases from J; junction bases outside gene matches: 5. The CDR3 spans 15 residues, from the cysteine through the phenylalanine. Of all the DNA, just the CDR3 is kept, 45 bases in frame from base 1. Summary of the overall study and its limitations: After ivuxolimab, expanded clones were on average more numerous among CD8+ T cells than among CD4+ T cells. Low levels of normalized T-cell clonal expansion were also seen in some patients who did not respond. Clonal expansion of both CD4+ and CD8+ blood T cells was observed from baseline to week 6 at doses 0.1 to 3.0 mg/kg. In the 0.1-3.0 mg/kg groups, partial responders were among the patients with the lowest normalized peripheral clonal expansion, particularly in CD8+ T cells. The antigen specificity of the clonally expanded peripheral T cells was not determined.

For sequencing of the TCRbeta CDR3 region, genomic DNA was extracted from the sorted cells. TCRbeta CDR3 regions were sequenced using the immunoSEQ Assay. Not all clones reach the TCRdb copy of this immuneACCESS table, which keeps in-frame sequences only. Checked studies attribute under half of the gap to unresolved V genes and leave the rest unexplained. The sample table shows 65,000 to 100,000 clones, and about 85% are seen once. About 4% of the sample belongs to the ten largest clones. As for this clone: The specificity of this receptor is unknown. No base qualities exist here, and no much larger clone lies one base off it.

The sequence derives from an adult with an advanced solid tumor such as melanoma, head and neck, liver or kidney cancer. The chain is made from TRBV28 and TRBJ1-4; 7 middle bases align to TRBD1. The sequences come from CD4+ or CD8+ T cells sorted from blood, collected in a trial of the OX40 agonist ivuxolimab. The sequenced DNA: TGTGCCAGCAGTACCACAGGGGTGACTAATGAAAAACTGTTTTTT. Its protein reads: CASSTTGVTNEKLFF. Outside the CDR3, residues come from the reference TRBV28 and TRBJ1-4 proteins, so the full variable domain is: DVKVTQSSRYLVKRTGEKVFLECVQDMDHENMFWYRQDPGLGLRLIYFSYDVKMKEKGDIPEGYSVSREKKERFSLILESASTNQTSMYLCASSTTGVTNEKLFFGSGTQLSVL.